Listed here are 9 T cell receptor beta chains from one sample, sequenced in a study of response to subunit inactivated influenza vaccine. Each CDR3 protein gets one entry after TCRdb re-called the RT-PCR reads with MiXCR. Among 800,000 to 1,000,000 distinct CDR3 sequences, approximately 22% were seen once, and the ten largest hold 10%. Here the sequenced sample was PBMCs from blood, taken approximately 5 days after vaccination. The receptors come from a man aged 50 to 60 who received an inactivated influenza vaccine.

This chain connects TRBV6-5 to TRBJ2-7; D unresolved. This CDR3 comprises 14 residues. The germline V gene has CDR1 MNHEY and CDR2 SVGAGI. V lost 0 bases to trimming and J lost 2 bases, with 8 bases between them. CDR3 nucleotides: TGTGCCAGCAGTTACTCGGCGGTAGCCTACGAGCAGTACTTC. Translated, it gives CASSYSAVAYEQYF.

At least ten counts were recorded for this clonotype. This chain links TRBV6-2 or TRBV6-3 with TRBJ2-2; the D gene is possibly TRBD1 (6 bases). V was trimmed by 4 bases and J by 4 bases, leaving 10 bases between them. Germline V gene data show CDR1 as MNHEY and CDR2 as SVGEGT. CDR3 size: 14 residues. This chain's CDR3 is CASSFHRVTGELFF. Here the CDR3 DNA reads TGTGCCAGCAGTTTTCACAGGGTCACCGGGGAGCTGTTTTTT.

The chain employs TRBV29-1 and TRBJ2-3; D possibly corresponds to TRBD1 (6 bases). CDR3 length: 12 amino acids. V was trimmed by 6 bases and J by 5 bases, leaving 12 bases between them. Germline loops: CDR1 SQVTM, CDR2 ANQGSEA. CDR3 sequence reads: CSVAGTIDTQYF. The CDR3 DNA sequence: TGCAGCGTGGCTGGGACAATAGATACGCAGTATTTT.

This clonotype has just a few counts. The chain combines TRBV24-1 with TRBJ2-1, with 8 positions matching TRBD2. Trimming at V came to 2 bases and at J to 3 bases, leaving 8 bases not matched to a gene. This CDR3 has 17 residues. The germline CDR1 and CDR2 sequences are KGHDR and SFDVKD. This CDR3 reads CATSDSGGASIYNEQFF. CDR3 bases: TGTGCCACCAGTGATTCGGGGGGGGCTAGCATCTACAATGAGCAGTTCTTC.

This clonotype has a count of ten or more. The V and J genes are TRBV10-3 and TRBJ2-7, with a weak D call TRBD2 (5 bases). Germline lookup yields CDR1 ENHRY and CDR2 SYGVKD. This CDR3 comprises 11 residues. Trimming pared 9 bases from V and 3 bases from J, leaving 9 bases between. CDR3 nucleotides: TGTGCCATTTCAGCGGACTACGAGCAGTACTTC. This encodes CAISADYEQYF.

The V call is TRBV11-2, the J call TRBJ2-4; D gene uncertain. The V end was cut by 1 base, the J end by 0 bases, with 19 bases between. The CDR3 contains 19 residues. The germline gives CDR1 SGHAT, CDR2 FQNNGV. The CDR3 sequence is CASSLGVLGEHAAKNIQYF. CDR3 nucleotides: TGTGCCAGCAGCTTAGGTGTTTTAGGAGAGCACGCAGCCAAAAACATTCAGTACTTC.

The CDR3 loop is CASSEAGREEAGELFF. The CDR3 DNA reads TGTGCCAGCAGTGAAGCGGGGCGGGAAGAGGCCGGGGAGCTGTTTTTT. This sequence joins TRBV2 and TRBJ2-2; weak D call: TRBD2 (6 bases). Germline assignment: CDR1 SNHLY and CDR2 FYNNEI. V was cut by 0 bases and J by 6 bases, with 14 bases left in between. The CDR3 sequence is 16 residues long.

This clonotype was observed a few times. This chain joins TRBV30 and TRBJ2-7; D possibly uses TRBD1 or TRBD2 (5 bases each). CDR3 size: 13 residues. Trimming left V 1 base short and J 2 bases short, with 9 bases between. CDR1 and CDR2 from the germline V gene are GTSNPN and SVGIG (reference sequence). The CDR3 nucleotides are TGTGCCTGGAGTGGGGACGGGCCCTACGAGCAGTACTTC. Protein product: CAWSGDGPYEQYF. Complete variable domain (other parts from reference TRBV30 and TRBJ2-7): SQTIHQWPATLVQPVGSPLSLECTVEGTSNPNLYWYRQAAGRGLQLLFYSVGIGQISSEVPQNLSASRPQDRQFILSSKKLLLSDSGFYLCAWSGDGPYEQYFGPGTRLTVT.

To note about this clonotype: A single base separates this from a much larger clone, so it may be a read error. This chain links TRBV5-1 with TRBJ2-2; D gene ambiguous. This CDR3 region has 13 residues. Germline loops: CDR1 SGHRS, CDR2 YFSETQ. V shed 0 bases and J shed 5 bases, with 5 bases lying between them. The CDR3 spells CASSLEWTGELFF. The DNA of the CDR3 is TGCGCCAGCAGCTTGGAGTGGACCGGGGAGCTGTTTTTT.